This TCR beta chain was captured by sequencing in a study of blood T cell repertoires in COVID-19. Overall study: From the United States, Italy and Spain came samples of acute and convalescent COVID-19. T cells, B-cell-depleted T cells, or PBMCs supplied cDNA or gDNA.

V trimming: 1 base; J trimming: 5 bases; junction bases outside the gene matches: 2. Germline-derived CDR1 and CDR2 are SGDLS and YYNGEE. The CDR3 covers 13 residues. In the original workflow: Nucleated cell counts were estimated from reference gene primer amplification. Sequencing used immunoSEQ multiplex PCR; TCRdb keeps in-frame clones, though not all of them. Clone size and V and J calls were adopted from that table, with D and trimming inferred from the DNA. The repertoire includes about 170,000 clones, more than 85% of them detected once, and about 2.5% sits in the top ten. Those enrolled in Seattle joined during active infection and were followed longitudinally afterward.

The material sequenced was peripheral blood. The chain is built from TRBV9 and TRBJ1-1, with 7 bases lining up with TRBD1. This sequence originates from a woman older than 75 with COVID-19, enrolled during active disease. The CDR3 nucleotides are TGTGCCAGCAGCGTAAGGGGGCATACTGAAGCTTTCTTT. Translated: CASSVRGHTEAFF.